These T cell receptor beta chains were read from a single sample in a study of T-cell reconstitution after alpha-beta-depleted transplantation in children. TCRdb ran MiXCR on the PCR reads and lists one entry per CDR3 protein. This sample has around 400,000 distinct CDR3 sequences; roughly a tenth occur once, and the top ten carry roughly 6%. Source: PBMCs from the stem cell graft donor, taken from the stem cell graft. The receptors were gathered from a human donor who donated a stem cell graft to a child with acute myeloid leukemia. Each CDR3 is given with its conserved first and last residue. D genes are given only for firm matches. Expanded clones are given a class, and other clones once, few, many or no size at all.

TGTGCCACCAGCAGGAACCAGGGGAACACCGGGGAGCTGTTTTTT	CATSRNQGNTGELFF	-	TRBV15	TRBJ2-2	few
TGCAGCGTTGAAGACATCACAGATACGCAGTATTTT	CSVEDITDTQYF	-	TRBV29-1	TRBJ2-3	-
TGTGCCAGCGGGGATCAGGGGGCGGATACGCAGTATTTT	CASGDQGADTQYF	TRBD1	TRBV7-9	TRBJ2-3	-
TGTGCCAGCAGGCTCCTAGCGGGAGGGACAGATACGGAGTATTTT	CASRLLAGGTDTEYF	TRBD2	TRBV6-2/TRBV6-3	TRBJ2-3	-
TGCGCCAGCAGCTGGGGACAGGGAACCACAGATACGCAGTATTTT	CASSWGQGTTDTQYF	TRBD1	TRBV5-1	TRBJ2-3	many
TGCAGTGCCAAGAACGGACAGGGGGCAATGGGCTACACCTTC	CSAKNGQGAMGYTF	TRBD1	TRBV20-1	TRBJ1-2	few
TGTGCCAGCAGTCAAGGACTATGGGAGCAGTTCTTC	CASSQGLWEQFF	-	TRBV6-2/TRBV6-3	TRBJ2-1	few
TGTGCCATCAGTGATTTGGGACAGCCCAAGGGGGAGACCCAGTACTTC	CAISDLGQPKGETQYF	TRBD1	TRBV10-3	TRBJ2-5	many
TGTGCCAGCAGCTTGGGTCTAACAGGGAGCACAGATACGCAGTATTTT	CASSLGLTGSTDTQYF	-	TRBV5-8	TRBJ2-3	few
TGTGCCAGCAGCTTTCTGGGCACGAACACCGGGGAGCTGTTTTTT	CASSFLGTNTGELFF	-	TRBV13	TRBJ2-2	-
TGTGCCAGCTCACCCGGGACAGGGGCCGAAAGCAATCAGCCCCAGCATTTT	CASSPGTGAESNQPQHF	TRBD1	TRBV18	TRBJ1-5	-
TGTGCCAGCAGCCTGGGAAAAAATAGCAATCAGCCCCAGCATTTT	CASSLGKNSNQPQHF	-	TRBV5-5	TRBJ1-5	-
TGCGCCAGCAGCTTGGTTAGCGGGTTGTCCGGGGAGCTGTTTTTT	CASSLVSGLSGELFF	TRBD2	TRBV5-1	TRBJ2-2	-
TGTGCCAGCAGTTGGGGACTAGCGGGAGGGTCCGGGGAGCTGTTTTTT	CASSWGLAGGSGELFF	TRBD2	TRBV6-5	TRBJ2-2	few
TGCGCCAGCAGCTTACAGGATCTGAACTATGGCTACACCTTC	CASSLQDLNYGYTF	-	TRBV5-1	TRBJ1-2	many
TGTGCCAGCAGATTTACAGGGGCGGATACGCAGTATTTT	CASRFTGADTQYF	TRBD1	TRBV7-2	TRBJ2-3	few